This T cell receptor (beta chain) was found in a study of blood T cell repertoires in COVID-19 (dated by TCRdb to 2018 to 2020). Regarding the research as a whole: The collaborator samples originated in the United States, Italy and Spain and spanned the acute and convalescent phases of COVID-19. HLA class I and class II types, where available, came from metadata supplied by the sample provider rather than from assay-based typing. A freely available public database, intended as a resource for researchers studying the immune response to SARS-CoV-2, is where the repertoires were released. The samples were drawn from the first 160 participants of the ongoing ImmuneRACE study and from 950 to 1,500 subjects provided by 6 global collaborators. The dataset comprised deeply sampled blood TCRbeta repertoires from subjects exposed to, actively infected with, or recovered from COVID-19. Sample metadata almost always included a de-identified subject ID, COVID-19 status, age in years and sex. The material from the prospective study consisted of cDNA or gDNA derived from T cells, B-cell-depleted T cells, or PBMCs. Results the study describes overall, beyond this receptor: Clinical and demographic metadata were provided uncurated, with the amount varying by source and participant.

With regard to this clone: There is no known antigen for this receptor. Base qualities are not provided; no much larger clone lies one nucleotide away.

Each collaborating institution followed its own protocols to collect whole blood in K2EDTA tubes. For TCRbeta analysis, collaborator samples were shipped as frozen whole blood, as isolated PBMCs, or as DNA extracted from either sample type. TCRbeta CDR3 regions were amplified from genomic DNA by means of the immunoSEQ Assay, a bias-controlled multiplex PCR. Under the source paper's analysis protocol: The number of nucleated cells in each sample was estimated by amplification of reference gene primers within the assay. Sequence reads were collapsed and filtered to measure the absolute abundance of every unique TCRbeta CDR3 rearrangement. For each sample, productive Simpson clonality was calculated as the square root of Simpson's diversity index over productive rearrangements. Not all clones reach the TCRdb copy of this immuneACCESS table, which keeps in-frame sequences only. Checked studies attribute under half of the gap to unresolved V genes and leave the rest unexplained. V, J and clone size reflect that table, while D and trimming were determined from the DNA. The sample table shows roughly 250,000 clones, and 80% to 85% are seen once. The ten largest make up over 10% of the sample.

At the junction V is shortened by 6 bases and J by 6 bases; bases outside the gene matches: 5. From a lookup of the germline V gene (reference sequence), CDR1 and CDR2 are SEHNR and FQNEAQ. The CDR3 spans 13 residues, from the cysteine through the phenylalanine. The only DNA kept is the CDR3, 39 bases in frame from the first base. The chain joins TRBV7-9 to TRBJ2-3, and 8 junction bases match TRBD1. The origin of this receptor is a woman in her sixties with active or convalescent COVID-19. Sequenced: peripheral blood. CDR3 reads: CASSQTGADTQYF. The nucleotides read TGTGCCAGCAGTCAGACAGGGGCGGATACGCAGTATTTT.